A selection of T cell receptor beta chains follows, all from one sample in a study of human T cells and chemical hapten exposure. MiXCR was run by TCRdb on the RACE reads, yielding one entry per CDR3 protein. The table lists about 41,000 distinct CDR3 sequences, approximately 4.8% of them singletons, with approximately 5.5% in the top ten. Sample: whole blood. Receptors were obtained from a human donor in good health. Some clones in this sample may be carry-over from other donors' samples. Each CDR3 is given with its conserved first and last residue. A D gene is named only where the DNA matches it firmly. The size of a clone is reported for some rows only, either as once, few or many, or as a class for expanded clones.

J gene	D gene	clone size	V gene	CDR3 DNA	CDR3 protein
TRBJ1-6	TRBD1	many	TRBV7-6	TGTGCCAGCAGCTTAGCTACAGGGGAAAATTCACCCCTCCACTTT	CASSLATGENSPLHF
TRBJ2-1	-	-	TRBV29-1	TGCAGCGTTGCTCCGACAGGAAAGCAGTTCTTC	CSVAPTGKQFF
TRBJ1-2	-	many	TRBV6-1	TGTGCCAGCAGTGAATGGGGCTATGGCTACACCTTC	CASSEWGYGYTF
TRBJ2-5	-	many	TRBV7-2	TGTGCCAGCAGCTTATGGCGCCAACAAGAGACCCAGTACTTC	CASSLWRQQETQYF
TRBJ2-7	TRBD2	few	TRBV13	TGTGCCAGCAGCTCACTCCCCGGGACTAGCGGCTACGAGCAGTACTTC	CASSSLPGTSGYEQYF
TRBJ2-6	TRBD2	-	TRBV12-3/TRBV12-4	TGTGCCAGCAGTTTAAGGGGAGGGGAAGGGGCCAACGTCCTGACTTTC	CASSLRGGEGANVLTF
TRBJ2-1	TRBD2	many	TRBV2	TGTGCCAGCAGTAGACTAGCGGGAGGAACCTTCTACAATGAGCAGTTCTTC	CASSRLAGGTFYNEQFF
TRBJ2-3	-	-	TRBV5-4	TGTGCCAGCAAGTATAGCGGACGCACAGATACGCAGTATTTT	CASKYSGRTDTQYF
TRBJ2-7	TRBD1	-	TRBV13	TGTGCCAGCAGTCCGCTGGCGGGGGGACAGGGGATATCCTACGAGCAGTACTTC	CASSPLAGGQGISYEQYF
TRBJ1-1	TRBD1	-	TRBV6-5	TGTGCCAGCAGTTACGGGACAGGGCCGAACACTGAAGCTTTCTTT	CASSYGTGPNTEAFF
TRBJ2-3	-	many	TRBV20-1	TGCAGTGCTGGAAGGTCTAGCGGCACAGATACGCAGTATTTT	CSAGRSSGTDTQYF
TRBJ1-6	-	many	TRBV27	TGTGCCAGCAGTCTCCACTTATTGAAGAATAATTCACCCCTCCACTTT	CASSLHLLKNNSPLHF
TRBJ2-3	-	many	TRBV5-1	TGCGCCAGCAGCTTGGATCTAGCGACTAGCACAGATACGCAGTATTTT	CASSLDLATSTDTQYF
TRBJ1-5	TRBD1	many	TRBV28	TGTGCCAGCAGTATCCTTGCCCAAGGGGGCGGTCATACCCATAGCAATCAGCCCCAGCATTTT	CASSILAQGGGHTHSNQPQHF
TRBJ2-4	-	few	TRBV28	TGTGCCAGCAGTATGGCGGCAGGGATCTCGGAGGGGGCCAAAAACATTCAGTACTTC	CASSMAAGISEGAKNIQYF
TRBJ1-1	-	-	TRBV18	TGTGCCAGCTCTCAGTCGAGGGGGGCTGAGTTCGTCCCTGAACCTTTCTTT	CASSQSRGAEFVPEPFF
TRBJ2-3	TRBD1	many	TRBV11-1	TGTGCCAGCAGACCACAGGGGTCAGATACGCAGTATTTT	CASRPQGSDTQYF
TRBJ2-3	TRBD2	many	TRBV20-1	TGCAGTGCTAGAGATCTACCCCGTGGACTAGCGGGAGGTACGCAGTATTTT	CSARDLPRGLAGGTQYF
TRBJ2-3	TRBD1	few	TRBV20-1	TGCAGTGCTAGGGTGGGACAGATGACAGATACGCAGTATTTT	CSARVGQMTDTQYF
TRBJ1-2	TRBD1	-	TRBV10-3	TGTGCCATCAGTGCACAGGGGGCAGGCTATGGCTACACCTTC	CAISAQGAGYGYTF
TRBJ1-3	TRBD1	many	TRBV15	TGTGCCACCAGCACTAGGACAGGGCCGAACGCACGAAACACCATATATTTT	CATSTRTGPNARNTIYF
TRBJ2-2	TRBD2	few	TRBV6-5	TGTGCCAGTTCATTTGTAGCGGGAGGGAGTACCGGGGAGCTGTTTTTT	CASSFVAGGSTGELFF
TRBJ1-6	-	many	TRBV27	TGTGCCAGCAGTTTTGGGGGAAACAATTCACCCCTCCACTTT	CASSFGGNNSPLHF
TRBJ1-2	TRBD1	-	TRBV25-1	TGTGCCAGCAGCTATACAGGGGTTAACTATGGCTACACCTTC	CASSYTGVNYGYTF
TRBJ2-3	TRBD2	many	TRBV12-3/TRBV12-4	TGTGCCAGCAGTTTAACCCCCCGGTCGGGGGGGACAGATACGCAGTATTTT	CASSLTPRSGGTDTQYF
TRBJ2-7	-	many	TRBV30	TGTGCCTGGAGTGCCACAGGCTACGAGCAGTACTTC	CAWSATGYEQYF
TRBJ2-7	TRBD2	many	TRBV20-1	TGCAGTGCTCCTGCAATGGCGGGAGGACCCTACGAGCAGTACTTC	CSAPAMAGGPYEQYF
TRBJ1-1	-	many	TRBV29-1	TGCAGCGTTGTTGACACTGAAGCTTTCTTT	CSVVDTEAFF
TRBJ1-3	-	many	TRBV7-9	TGTGCCAGCGTGAAGGCAGGGCCGCCTGGAAACACCATATATTTT	CASVKAGPPGNTIYF
TRBJ2-7	-	many	TRBV28	TGTGCCAGCGGTTTCAGGGTCCCCTACGAGCAGTACTTC	CASGFRVPYEQYF
TRBJ1-5	-	few	TRBV19	TGTGCCAGTAGTACAGGCAATCAGCCCCAGCATTTT	CASSTGNQPQHF
TRBJ2-7	-	-	TRBV11-2	TGTGCCAGCACCTCGATCCGCGGAGGATACGAGCAGTACTTC	CASTSIRGGYEQYF
TRBJ1-2	-	many	TRBV5-6	TGTGCCAGCAGCTCGAACCCTAACTATGGCTACACCTTC	CASSSNPNYGYTF
TRBJ2-5	-	many	TRBV7-2	TGTGCCAGCAGCTTAGCCCCAGAGACCCAGTACTTC	CASSLAPETQYF
TRBJ1-6	-	few	TRBV7-2	TGTGCCAGCACAAGGGCACAGGGAGTTTCACCCCTCCACTTT	CASTRAQGVSPLHF
TRBJ2-5	TRBD1	many	TRBV30	TGTGCCTGGAGTGTCGGGACAGGCCTGTCAGCGACCCAGTACTTC	CAWSVGTGLSATQYF
TRBJ2-1	-	-	TRBV20-1	TGCAGTGCTAGGACAGAGCGTACCTACAATGAGCAGTTCTTC	CSARTERTYNEQFF
TRBJ2-3	TRBD1	many	TRBV29-1	TGCAGCGTTGAAGGCGGACAGGAAAGCACAGATACGCAGTATTTT	CSVEGGQESTDTQYF
TRBJ2-1	-	-	TRBV29-1	TGCAGCGTTGAAACCCTCTACAATGAGCAGTTCTTC	CSVETLYNEQFF
TRBJ2-3	-	many	TRBV11-3	TGTGCCAGCAGCTCGGGGCCCCCCCTAGATACGCAGTATTTT	CASSSGPPLDTQYF
TRBJ1-3	-	-	TRBV5-6	TGTGCCAGCAGCTTGGAGGAGTCGCGCTCTGGAAACACCATATATTTT	CASSLEESRSGNTIYF
TRBJ2-1	TRBD2	many	TRBV3-1	TGTGCCAGCAGCGGTCCTCCGGGACTAGCGGGGGTGGAATCCCGCAGGGAGCAGTTCTTC	CASSGPPGLAGVESRREQFF
TRBJ1-2	TRBD1	many	TRBV2	TGTGCCAGCAGTGAGACCAAGCGTAGGACAGGGAGCTATGGCTACACCTTC	CASSETKRRTGSYGYTF
TRBJ2-5	-	many	TRBV29-1	TGCAGCGCTGGAGGTTCGAGGAGTGAGACCCAGTACTTC	CSAGGSRSETQYF
TRBJ2-6	-	few	TRBV3-1	TGTGCCAGCAGCTATATCTCCCCTGGGGCCAACGTCCTGACTTTC	CASSYISPGANVLTF
TRBJ1-5	-	-	TRBV3-1	TGTGCCAGCAGCCAAGATTCCACCCTAGGGAATCAGCCCCAGCATTTT	CASSQDSTLGNQPQHF
TRBJ1-1	TRBD1	many	TRBV5-1	TGCGCCAGCAGCTACAGGGGGTCGGGCACTGAAGCTTTCTTT	CASSYRGSGTEAFF
TRBJ2-7	-	many	TRBV7-9	TGTGCCAGCAGCTCCGACGAGTACGAGCAGTACTTC	CASSSDEYEQYF
TRBJ2-1	TRBD2	many	TRBV27	TGTGCCAGCTCGGAGCCGGGAGGGGTTTCCAATGAGCAGTTCTTC	CASSEPGGVSNEQFF
TRBJ1-1	TRBD1	-	TRBV6-5	TGTGCCAGCAGCACAATAACCAGGGGGCGCGATCGAAGGGTGAACACTGAAGCTTTCTTT	CASSTITRGRDRRVNTEAFF
TRBJ1-6	-	-	TRBV4-1	TGCGCCAGCAGCCTTCTGCGGGAGGGATGGACACCCCTCCACTTT	CASSLLREGWTPLHF